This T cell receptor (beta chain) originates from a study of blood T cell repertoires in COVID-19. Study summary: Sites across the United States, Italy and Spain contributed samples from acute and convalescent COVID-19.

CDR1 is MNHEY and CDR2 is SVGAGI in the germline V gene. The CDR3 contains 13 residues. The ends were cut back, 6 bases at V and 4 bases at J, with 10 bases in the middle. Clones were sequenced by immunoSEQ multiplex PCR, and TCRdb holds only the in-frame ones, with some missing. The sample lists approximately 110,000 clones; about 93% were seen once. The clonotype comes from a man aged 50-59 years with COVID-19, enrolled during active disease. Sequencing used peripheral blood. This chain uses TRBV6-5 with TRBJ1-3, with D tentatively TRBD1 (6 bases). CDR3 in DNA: TGTGCCAGCAGCAGGGGCTCAGGAAACACCATATATTTT. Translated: CASSRGSGNTIYF.